The 29 T cell receptor beta chains below come from one sample, sequenced in a study of cytomegalovirus exposure and HLA in healthy donors. The primer mix had 60 Vbeta and 13 Jbeta primers. Produced via immunoSEQ multiplex PCR; TCRdb's table is partial and in-frame only. Of about 160,000 clones listed, under 90% were seen once; the top ten hold roughly 5%. Sequenced material: PBMCs. These TCRs come from a man aged 25-45 years in good health and CMV-seronegative.

The V gene is TRBV5-1, the J gene TRBJ2-7; perhaps TRBD1 as D (6 bases). Germline V CDR1 and CDR2: SGHRS, YFSETQ. The V and J ends lost 2 bases and 6 bases respectively, with 18 bases between them. This CDR3 is built from 15 residues. CDR3 sequence (DNA): TGCGCCAGCAGCTTACAGGGCTTACCGGGGAGCGAGCAGTACTTC. Protein: CASSLQGLPGSEQYF.

V gene TRBV5-4 combines with J gene TRBJ2-1; TRBD2 is a possible D gene (5 bases). Germline lookup yields CDR1 SGHNT and CDR2 YYREEE (reference sequence). The V gene lost 10 bases and the J gene lost 8 bases, with 28 bases spanning the gap. This CDR3 contains 16 residues. The CDR3 coding sequence is TGTGCCTCCCGGGTGTCTTTAGCAGCGCTCGGGGATGAGCAGTTCTTC. It specifies CASRVSLAALGDEQFF.

The chain has TRBV6-1 and TRBJ1-1, with 7 bases matching TRBD1. The CDR3 consists of 13 residues. With 9 bases clipped from V and 7 bases from J, the junction kept 11 bases outside the gene matches. Per germline, CDR1 MNHNS and CDR2 SASEGT. The CDR3 DNA follows: TGTGCCAGTACCTCCCGGACAGGACTTGAAGCTTTCTTT. This translates into CASTSRTGLEAFF.

This clone was seen only a few times. V gene TRBV7-9 combines with J gene TRBJ2-7; TRBD2 matches at 7 bases. In germline, CDR1 is SEHNR, CDR2 FQNEAQ (reference sequence). V shed 2 bases and J 7 bases; nucleotides not matched to a gene: 5. This CDR3 spans 13 amino acids. CDR3 sequence (DNA): TGTGCCAGCAGCTTAACCCTCGGGGGGGAGCAGTACTTC. Residues: CASSLTLGGEQYF.

The chain links TRBV7-6 to TRBJ2-2; D is undetermined. Germline V lookup: CDR1 SGHVS, CDR2 FNYEAQ. Deletions cut 4 bases from V and 1 base from J, with 10 bases between. The CDR3 spans 15 residues. CDR3 amino acids: CASSSNHWNTGELFF. The CDR3 DNA follows: TGTGCCAGCAGCTCAAATCATTGGAACACCGGGGAGCTGTTTTTT.

V is TRBV6-1 and J is TRBJ1-2; TRBD1 is a possible D gene (6 bases). Germline V gene sequence: CDR1 MNHNS, CDR2 SASEGT. V was clipped by 6 bases and J by 2 bases, with 16 bases between them. The CDR3 runs to 15 residues. In DNA form, the CDR3 reads TGTGCCAGCAGGGATGGACGGACAGCGAACTATGGCTACACCTTC. Translated, it gives CASRDGRTANYGYTF.

The CDR3 bases are TGTGCCAGCAGTTACTCGTGGCAGAATAGCAATCAGCCCCAGCATTTT. Translating gives CASSYSWQNSNQPQHF. V usage is TRBV6-6 and J usage is TRBJ1-5; D gene ambiguous. The CDR3 contains 16 residues. Trimming took 0 bases from V and 0 from J, leaving 9 bases between them. CDR1 and CDR2 (germline): MNHNY, SVGAGI (reference sequence).

The chain recombines TRBV6-1 with TRBJ2-1; 7 nucleotides agree with TRBD2. V lost 6 bases, J lost 5 bases, and 7 bases stayed unmatched. The CDR3 has 14 residues. CDR1 is MNHNS and CDR2 is SASEGT in the germline V gene. The CDR3 DNA is TGTGCCAGCAGGAGCGGGATGGGCGACAATGAGCAGTTCTTC. Amino acid sequence: CASRSGMGDNEQFF.

The chain couples TRBV7-9 to TRBJ1-4; D not certain. V was trimmed by 1 base and J by 6 bases, leaving 9 bases between them. The CDR3 extends over 14 amino acids. Germline loops: CDR1 SEHNR, CDR2 FQNEAQ (reference sequence). CDR3 region: CASSLVDTDEKLFF. The CDR3 region has the DNA TGTGCCAGCAGCTTAGTCGATACTGATGAAAAACTGTTTTTT.

V gene TRBV7-9 combines with J gene TRBJ1-1; tentative D call: TRBD1 (6 bases). Germline CDR1 reads SEHNR; CDR2 reads FQNEAQ (reference sequence). This CDR3 comprises 14 residues. V was pared by 1 base and J by 6 bases, with 12 bases between. The CDR3 bases are TGTGCCAGCAGCTTAGTGGCAGGGGAAGCTGAAGCTTTCTTT. Protein: CASSLVAGEAEAFF.

V usage is TRBV18 and J usage is TRBJ2-7; D might be TRBD2 (5 bases). This CDR3 is 18 amino acids long. Germline V gives CDR1 KGHSH, CDR2 LQKENI. V lost 6 bases and J 6 bases, leaving 30 bases between the germline ends. For the CDR3, the DNA is TGTGCCAGCTCGCTCTTCGGGGTGAAGGGCGCGGACTCGGGCGAGCAGTACTTC. Its translation is CASSLFGVKGADSGEQYF.

This clone showed up just once. The genes are TRBV28 and TRBJ1-5, with TRBD1 matching 9 bases. The CDR3 sequence is 14 residues long. After removal of 5 bases from V and 5 bases from J, the junction contained 4 bases not matched to a gene. Germline V gives CDR1 MDHEN, CDR2 SYDVKM. The chain's CDR3 is CASSPTGGDQPQHF. CDR3 DNA sequence: TGTGCCAGCAGTCCGACAGGGGGGGATCAGCCCCAGCATTTT.

The chain has TRBV4-3 and TRBJ2-7, with a possible D match to TRBD2 (7 bases). Trimming took off 1 base at V and 1 base at J, with 20 bases between the two ends. The CDR3 spans 18 residues. Germline lookup yields CDR1 LGHNA and CDR2 YSLEER. CDR3 loop: CASSQVPRWEGESYEQYF. In DNA, the CDR3 is TGCGCCAGCAGCCAAGTACCGCGGTGGGAGGGGGAGTCCTACGAGCAGTACTTC.

The CDR3: CASSQGLSYGYTF. CDR3 DNA sequence: TGTGCCAGCAGCCAAGGACTCAGCTATGGCTACACCTTC. V gene TRBV14 combines with J gene TRBJ1-2; D ambiguous. Germline assignment: CDR1 SGHDN and CDR2 FVKESK. The CDR3 covers 13 residues. Trimming left V 1 base short and J 4 bases short, with 7 bases between.

The genes are TRBV7-3 and TRBJ2-3; TRBD2 matches at 8 bases. The germline V gene has CDR1 SGHTA and CDR2 FQGTGA. This CDR3 contains 16 residues. V gave up 5 bases and J gave up 0 bases; unmatched junction bases: 7. CDR3 region: CASSRAGGASTDTQYF. As DNA, the CDR3 is TGTGCCAGCAGCCGGGCGGGGGGAGCCAGCACAGATACGCAGTATTTT.

J is TRBJ1-3 and V is TRBV15, with 7 nucleotides matching TRBD1. CDR3 size: 16 residues. CDR1 and CDR2 from the germline V gene are LNHNV and YYDKDF (reference sequence). The ends lost 2 bases at V and 3 bases at J; junction bases unmatched: 7. The CDR3 DNA reads TGTGCCACCAGCAGAAGGGACAGCGGATTTGGAAACACCATATATTTT. Residues: CATSRRDSGFGNTIYF.

The V gene is TRBV5-4, the J gene TRBJ2-5; tentative D call: TRBD1 (8 bases). This CDR3 contains 15 residues. The germline CDR1 and CDR2 sequences are SGHNT and YYREEE (reference sequence). The V end was cut by 4 bases, the J end by 2 bases, with 15 bases between. The CDR3 is CASSGGDRRQETQYF. The CDR3 DNA reads as TGTGCCAGCAGCGGGGGGGACAGGAGACAAGAGACCCAGTACTTC.

This clone was seen only once. The rearrangement links TRBV28 to TRBJ1-1; D is ambiguous. Trimming removed 7 bases at V and 9 bases at J, with 12 bases between. The CDR3 consists of 11 residues. Germline V lookup: CDR1 MDHEN, CDR2 SYDVKM. The CDR3 DNA reads as TGTGCCAGCAAACTGAATCGTAAAGCTTTCTTT. Its protein is CASKLNRKAFF.

The chain links TRBV9 to TRBJ2-7; the D gene is possibly TRBD2 (6 bases). V lost 0 bases and J 6 bases, leaving 16 bases between the germline ends. The CDR3 length is 15 residues. From germline, CDR1 is SGDLS and CDR2 YYNGEE. CDR3 nucleotides: TGTGCCAGCAGCGTAGGGAGGGGCCAGAATTCCGAGCAGTACTTC. Translation: CASSVGRGQNSEQYF.

This clone occurred once. The gene calls are TRBV9 and TRBJ2-5, with D tentatively TRBD2 (6 bases). V gave up 4 bases and J gave up 9 bases, with 16 bases separating them. Germline CDR1 reads SGDLS; CDR2 reads YYNGEE. This CDR3 comprises 13 residues. DNA for the CDR3: TGTGCCAGCAGCTTAGAGGACTATGGGGCCCAGTACTTC. This sequence encodes CASSLEDYGAQYF. Combining the CDR3 with reference TRBV9 and TRBJ2-5 gives the whole variable domain DSGVTQTPKHLITATGQRVTLRCSPRSGDLSVYWYQQSLDQGLQFLIQYYNGEERAKGNILERFSAQQFPDLHSELNLSSLELGDSALYFCASSLEDYGAQYFGPGTRLLVL.

The rearrangement links TRBV7-8 to TRBJ2-5, with TRBD2 as a possible D gene (6 bases). This CDR3 contains 15 residues. Trimming stripped 0 bases from V and 2 bases from J, with 10 bases between. The germline V gene encodes CDR1 SGHVS and CDR2 FQNEAQ. The chain's CDR3 is CASSLAEGTQETQYF. The CDR3, as DNA: TGTGCCAGCAGCTTAGCGGAGGGTACACAAGAGACCCAGTACTTC.

The rearrangement uses TRBV28 and TRBJ1-5, with 8 bases fitting TRBD1. CDR3 length: 15 amino acids. Germline CDR1 is MDHEN and CDR2 is SYDVKM. Germline trimming cut 3 bases from V and 4 bases from J; bases unmatched to any gene: 5. The CDR3 sequence: CASSFSTGGNQPQHF. Written as DNA, the CDR3 is TGTGCCAGCAGTTTTTCTACAGGGGGGAATCAGCCCCAGCATTTT. Full variable domain (missing parts from reference TRBV28 and TRBJ1-5): DVKVTQSSRYLVKRTGEKVFLECVQDMDHENMFWYRQDPGLGLRLIYFSYDVKMKEKGDIPEGYSVSREKKERFSLILESASTNQTSMYLCASSFSTGGNQPQHFGDGTRLSIL.

This clone was recorded a few times. CDR3 bases: TGTGCCAGCAGTTTAGGGCAGGGAATAGTGGAAAACACCATATATTTT. Translated, it gives CASSLGQGIVENTIYF. This chain links TRBV28 with TRBJ1-3; perhaps TRBD1 as D (5 bases). V lost 2 bases and J lost 6, with 17 bases in between. Per germline, CDR1 MDHEN and CDR2 SYDVKM. The CDR3 runs to 16 residues.

The chain joins TRBV5-1 to TRBJ2-5; 7 bases agree with TRBD2. TRBJ2-7 explains the end of the DNA better; the J call may be wrong. The CDR3 contains 13 residues. The germline gives CDR1 SGHRS, CDR2 YFSETQ. The CDR3 nucleotides read TGCGCCAGCAGATCCAGCGGGATTTTCGAGCAGTACTTC. It is translated as CASRSSGIFEQYF.

The J gene is TRBJ2-1, the V gene TRBV27; TRBD2 matches at 7 bases. Germline V gene sequence: CDR1 MNHEY, CDR2 SMNVEV (reference sequence). The CDR3 covers 15 residues. The junction had 10 bases not matched to a gene; V was cut back by 6 bases and J by 5 bases. The DNA of the CDR3 is TGTGCCAGCAGCAATCACCGGGACTACCACAATGAGCAGTTCTTC. Protein: CASSNHRDYHNEQFF.

The genes are TRBV25-1 and TRBJ1-4; TRBD1 agrees at 8 bases. V lost 6 bases and J lost 6; bases outside the gene matches: 9. The germline gives CDR1 MGHDK, CDR2 SYGVNS. This CDR3 is 15 amino acids long. The CDR3 nucleotides are TGTGCCAGCAGCCTCCCCACAGGGGGTCATGAAAAACTGTTTTTT. This sequence encodes CASSLPTGGHEKLFF. Together with reference TRBV25-1 and TRBJ1-4, the CDR3 gives the full variable domain: EADIYQTPRYLVIGTGKKITLECSQTMGHDKMYWYQQDPGMELHLIHYSYGVNSTEKGDLSSESTVSRIRTEHFPLTLESARPSHTSQYLCASSLPTGGHEKLFFGSGTQLSVL.

The chain recombines TRBV7-9 with TRBJ2-3; D ambiguous. The V and J ends lost 7 bases and 3 bases respectively, with 5 bases between them. There are 11 residues in the CDR3. Germline V CDR1 and CDR2: SEHNR, FQNEAQ (reference sequence). DNA of the CDR3: TGTGCCAGCACCGGGACAGATACGCAGTATTTT. The encoded protein is CASTGTDTQYF. Variable domain in full (rest from reference TRBV7-9 and TRBJ2-3): DTGVSQNPRHKITKRGQNVTFRCDPISEHNRLYWYRQTLGQGPEFLTYFQNEAQLEKSRLLSDRFSAERPKGSFSTLEIQRTEQGDSAMYLCASTGTDTQYFGPGTRLTVL.

The chain joins TRBV11-3 to TRBJ2-3; D unclear. V lost 1 base to trimming and J lost 0 bases, with 8 bases between them. The CDR3 loop spans 15 amino acids. Looked up from germline, CDR1 is SGHNT and CDR2 is YENEEA. The CDR3 nucleotides read TGTGCCAGCAGCTTAGGGAGACTTAGCACAGATACGCAGTATTTT. This encodes CASSLGRLSTDTQYF. The complete variable domain, with remaining parts taken from reference TRBV11-3 and TRBJ2-3, reads EAGVVQSPRYKIIEKKQPVAFWCNPISGHNTLYWYLQNLGQGPELLIRYENEEAVDDSQLPKDRFSAERLKGVDSTLKIQPAELGDSAVYLCASSLGRLSTDTQYFGPGTRLTVL.

The sample holds a few counts of this clone. The chain links TRBV27 to TRBJ1-2; 10 nucleotides line up with TRBD1. The germline gives CDR1 MNHEY, CDR2 SMNVEV (reference sequence). The CDR3 has 18 residues. V lost 0 bases, J lost 3 bases, and 10 bases stayed unmatched. CDR3 DNA: TGTGCCAGCAGTTTATCGGGAGACAGGGGGCGCGGGCACTATGGCTACACCTTC. It is translated as CASSLSGDRGRGHYGYTF.